This TCR beta chain was identified during a study of regulatory T cells in long-lasting Graves disease. Library construction for TCR beta used iRepertoire HTBI primers and Arm-PCR of CDR3 regions. TCRdb passed the multiplex PCR reads through MiXCR, listing each CDR3 protein once. The sample holds fewer than 650,000 distinct CDR3 sequences, roughly 15% seen once. Regarding time point: newly diagnosed GD, antithyroid drugs for less than 3 months. Making the TCR library involved RNA that had been extracted from PBMCs. It was by American Thyroid Association guidelines that Graves' disease was diagnosed. EDTA tubes received 9 to 10 milliliters of collected peripheral blood. This clonotype was seen at least ten times. Germline V gene sequence: CDR1 SQVTM, CDR2 ANQGSEA. J was trimmed by 0 bases and V by 4 bases; bases with no gene match: 10. The CDR3 is made up of 16 amino acids. The same sample was also studied in work on T cells in Graves' hyperthyroidism and ophthalmopathy. This second study notes: The model foresaw ophthalmopathy a median roughly 6.5 months prior to onset.

The receptor was isolated from a woman aged 30 to 39 with Graves disease. The J gene is TRBJ2-3, the V gene TRBV29-1, with 7 nucleotides matching TRBD2. Sequenced here: peripheral blood mononuclear cells (PBMCs), sampled at new diagnosis, from a patient treated with antithyroid drugs. Here the CDR3 reads CSVGSVGGISTDTQYF. The DNA for the CDR3 is TGCAGCGTTGGCTCGGTCGGGGGGATTAGCACAGATACGCAGTATTTT.